Detailed here is one TCR beta chain. The sample holds many counts of this clonotype. Its antigen target is currently unknown. No quality values exist for individual bases; no much larger clone is one base distant. Reading from cysteine to phenylalanine, the CDR3 counts 15 amino acids. The retained sequence is limited to the CDR3, 45 bases, with the frame set at the first base. V trim: 7 bases; J trim: 5 bases; unmatched bases: 4. The time point label corresponds to: blood at routine non-recurrence follow-up after resection. For TCR sequencing, whole RNA was extracted from tumor and nontumor lung tissue, or from cryopreserved PBMC samples, and no cell sorting was done. A patient was chosen for TCR sequencing only when enough RNA was available from at least two tumor regions. Library generation was performed with 5' RACE. Sequenced using a NextSeq 500. In the TCR library protocol, a unique molecular identifier was attached to each TCR cDNA molecule so that PCR and sequencing errors could be corrected. On the authors' methods: TCR identification, UMI-based error correction and CDR3 extraction were performed with Decombinator tools. TCRs above a frequency of 2 per 1,000, corresponding to the top 1% of the tumor frequency distribution, were defined as expanded. Rényi diversity was computed with the R vegan package after subsampling each repertoire 100 times to 5,000 TCRs. CDR3 similarity networks were constructed using string-kernel similarity of amino acid triplets, with links drawn between CDR3s whose pairwise similarity was above 0.82. TCRdb reprocessing: public reads trimmed at Q25 with fastp, clones called with MiXCR, in-frame beta chains kept. Rows are combined by CDR3 protein, so each entry shows the most common genes and DNA. The V and J calls follow TCRdb's processing rather than the paper's. The sample table holds about 16,000 distinct CDR3 sequences, of which about 6% were seen once. About 25% of the sample is taken by the ten largest.

This sample was included in a study of spatial heterogeneity in lung cancer (dated by TCRdb to the late 2010s). Study-level background: Samples were obtained from roughly 72 patients with early-stage, untreated non-small cell lung cancer from the lung TRACERx cohort. Nonsynonymous mutation counts, determined by whole-exome sequencing of tumor tissue, were related to TCR repertoire features. Both alpha and beta chains were TCR-sequenced in 210 or so tumor regions, approximately 67 matched nontumor lung samples and around 54 PBMC samples obtained at surgery. In the raw uncorrected reads, each unique combination of TCR and UMI appeared more than ten times on average. TCR alpha and beta repertoires were quantitatively compared across multiple tumor regions, matched nontumor lung and blood in non-small cell lung cancer. Follow-up PBMC samples were sequenced whenever available, with a median time to follow-up of approximately 25 months after resection. More beta-chain than alpha-chain transcripts were consistently detected, likely reflecting higher beta-chain transcript abundance.

Overall study outcomes, separate from this receptor: Only 14 patients were included in comparisons of baseline and follow-up blood repertoires. Confirming at a functional level the hypothesis that regional TCRs recognize regional mutations was considered to require additional single-cell paired TCR alpha and beta sequencing. Ubiquitous expanded tumor TCRs showed up in blood more often at tumor resection than at routine follow-up.

The chain is encoded by TRBV12-3 or TRBV12-4 joined to TRBJ2-2, with 13 middle bases fitting TRBD2. The clonotype was recovered from a male donor with early-stage non-small cell lung cancer. The sample was PBMCs, taken at follow-up. CDR3 protein: CASTRTSGSTGELFF. The DNA sequence reads TGTGCCAGCACCCGGACTAGCGGGAGTACCGGGGAGCTGTTTTTT.